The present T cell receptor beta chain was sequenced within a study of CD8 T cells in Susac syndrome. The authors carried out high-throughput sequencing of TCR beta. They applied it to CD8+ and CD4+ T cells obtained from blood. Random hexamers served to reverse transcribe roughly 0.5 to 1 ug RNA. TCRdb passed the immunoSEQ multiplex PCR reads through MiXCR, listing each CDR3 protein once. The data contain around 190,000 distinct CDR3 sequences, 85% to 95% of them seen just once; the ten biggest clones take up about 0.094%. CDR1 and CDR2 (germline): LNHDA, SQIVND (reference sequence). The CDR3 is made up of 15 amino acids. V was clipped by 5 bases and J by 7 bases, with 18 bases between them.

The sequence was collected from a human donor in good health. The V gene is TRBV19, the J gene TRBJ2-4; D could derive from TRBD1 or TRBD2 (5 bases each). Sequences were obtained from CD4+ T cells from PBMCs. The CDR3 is CASSAPGATGNIQYF. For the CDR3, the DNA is TGTGCCAGTAGTGCCCCCGGGGCTACGGGGAACATTCAGTACTTC. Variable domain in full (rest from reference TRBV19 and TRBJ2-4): DGGITQSPKYLFRKEGQNVTLSCEQNLNHDAMYWYRQDPGQGLRLIYYSQIVNDFQKGDIAEGYSVSREKKESFPLTVTSAQKNPTAFYLCASSAPGATGNIQYFGAGTRLSVL.